This T cell receptor (beta chain) emerged from a study of lymphopenia after photon versus proton radiotherapy. Study-level results: Photon-treated patients lost naive T cells and TCR diversity; proton-treated stayed stable. In patients who died, overall survival fell as post-nadir TCR diversity dropped more. After lymphocyte nadir, photon-treated repertoires showed oligoclonal expansion, especially CD8+ Temra.

A remark on this clone: The target antigen is unknown.

In germline, CDR1 is SGHTA, CDR2 FQGNSA. V shed 2 bases and J shed 3 bases, with 13 bases lying between them. This CDR3 comprises 15 residues. Data came from immunoSEQ multiplex PCR; TCRdb stores just in-frame clones and leaves some out. The data hold 75,000 to 95,000 clones, with around 88% observed a single time. The genes are TRBV7-2 and TRBJ1-2; D unresolved. The sequences come from peripheral blood, collected from a patient treated with proton-based radiotherapy. The TCR comes from a man in his fifties or sixties with pancreatic cancer. The CDR3, as DNA: TGTGCCAGCAGCTTAAGTTTAGCAGGTTACTATGGCTACACCTTC. Its protein is CASSLSLAGYYGYTF. Combining the CDR3 with reference TRBV7-2 and TRBJ1-2 gives the whole variable domain GAGVSQSPSNKVTEKGKDVELRCDPISGHTALYWYRQSLGQGLEFLIYFQGNSAPDKSGLPSDRFSAERTGGSVSTLTIQRTQQEDSAVYLCASSLSLAGYYGYTFGSGTRLTVV.